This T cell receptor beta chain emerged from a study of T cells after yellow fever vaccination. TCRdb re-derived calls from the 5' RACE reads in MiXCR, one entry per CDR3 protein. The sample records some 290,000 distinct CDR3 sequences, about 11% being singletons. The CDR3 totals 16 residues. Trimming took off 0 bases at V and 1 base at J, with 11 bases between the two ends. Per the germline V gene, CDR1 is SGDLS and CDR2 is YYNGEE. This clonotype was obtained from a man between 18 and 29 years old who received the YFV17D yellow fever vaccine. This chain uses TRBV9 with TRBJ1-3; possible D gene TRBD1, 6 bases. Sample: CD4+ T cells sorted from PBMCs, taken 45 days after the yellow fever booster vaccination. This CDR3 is CASSVEGGMSGNTIYF. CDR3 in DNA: TGTGCCAGCAGCGTAGAGGGGGGTATGTCTGGAAACACCATATATTTT.